This entry lists 18 T cell receptor beta chains sequenced from one sample in a study of T cells in Graves' hyperthyroidism and ophthalmopathy. Amplified TCR beta CDR3 regions derived from RNA transcripts. HTBI primers were the set used in a first-round RT-PCR of the TCR CDR3. TCRdb re-derived calls from the multiplex PCR reads in MiXCR, one entry per CDR3 protein. Here the sample spans over 450,000 distinct CDR3 sequences, approximately 14% being singletons. The specimen sequenced was blood. Every receptor here comes from a woman aged 18 to 35 with Graves' hyperthyroidism.

This clonotype was picked up many times. The chain employs TRBV6-2 or TRBV6-3 and TRBJ2-7, with 7 bases lining up with TRBD2. CDR3 size: 17 residues. V shed 6 bases, J shed 6 bases, and the junction held 20 bases outside the gene matches. The germline V gene has CDR1 MNHEY and CDR2 SVGEGT. CDR3 sequence (DNA): TGTGCCAGCAGCCTGAATGGGTGGTCGGGACTAACGGGCGAGCAGTACTTC. Translation gives CASSLNGWSGLTGEQYF.

This clonotype was recorded at least ten times. V and J are TRBV6-1 and TRBJ2-1, with D unresolved. Trimming removed 6 bases from V and 5 bases from J, with 20 bases in between. The length of the CDR3 is 16 residues. The V gene's germline CDR1 is MNHNS and CDR2 SASEGT. The CDR3 bases are TGTGCCAGCAGACTACTCTATCGCGCGGAAGACAATGAGCAGTTCTTC. Translating gives CASRLLYRAEDNEQFF.

This clonotype showed up many times. The gene calls are TRBV20-1 and TRBJ2-5; D is perhaps TRBD2 (8 bases). Germline lookup yields CDR1 DFQATT and CDR2 SNEGSKA (reference sequence). V was shortened by 3 bases and J by 5 bases, with 16 bases between the two germline ends. This CDR3 is built from 14 residues. In nucleotides, the CDR3 is TGCAGTGCTAGTAGCGGGACAGTCGGGGAGACCCAGTACTTC. This gives the protein CSASSGTVGETQYF.

This clonotype has a count of ten or more. The chain couples TRBV6-2 or TRBV6-3 to TRBJ1-1; D is undetermined. Trimming took off 2 bases at V and 5 bases at J, with 9 bases between the two ends. The CDR3 runs to 13 residues. Germline CDR1 reads MNHEY; CDR2 reads SVGEGT. CDR3 loop: CASSYGLLTEAFF. CDR3 in DNA: TGTGCCAGCAGTTACGGGTTATTGACTGAAGCTTTCTTT.

This clonotype was observed many times. This chain uses TRBV24-1 with TRBJ2-2; 9 bases are a match to TRBD2. Germline V lookup: CDR1 KGHDR, CDR2 SFDVKD. V was clipped by 1 base and J by 6 bases; unmatched bases: 11. The CDR3 is made up of 18 amino acids. CDR3 amino acids: CATSDFLPASGKAGELFF. As DNA, the CDR3 is TGTGCCACCAGTGATTTTCTTCCGGCTAGCGGGAAAGCCGGGGAGCTGTTTTTT.

This clonotype has a count of ten or more. The rearrangement uses TRBV7-8 and TRBJ2-3; a possible D gene is TRBD2 (9 bases). The CDR3 spans 17 residues. The V gene lost 2 bases and the J gene lost 3 bases, with 18 bases spanning the gap. Germline CDR1 is SGHVS and CDR2 is FQNEAQ. CDR3: CASSLSGGGRATDTQYF. Here the CDR3 DNA reads TGTGCCAGCAGCTTATCAGGGGGCGGGAGGGCAACAGATACGCAGTATTTT.

This clonotype was counted at least ten times. The chain employs TRBV11-2 and TRBJ2-7, with 9 bases matching TRBD2. Germline V gene data show CDR1 as SGHAT and CDR2 as FQNNGV. The J segment lost 4 bases and the V segment lost 2 bases, leaving 6 bases of the junction unmatched. The CDR3 is made up of 15 amino acids. In DNA form, the CDR3 reads TGTGCCAGCAGCTTACTAGCGGGAAGTCGATACGAGCAGTACGTC. Its translation is CASSLLAGSRYEQYV.

The V call is TRBV20-1, the J call TRBJ1-4; unclear D gene. The CDR3 has 14 amino acids. V was trimmed by 3 bases and J by 5 bases, leaving 13 bases between them. CDR1 DFQATT and CDR2 SNEGSKA come from the germline V gene (reference sequence). CDR3 sequence reads: CSASSTDRNEKLFF. CDR3 DNA sequence: TGCAGTGCTAGTTCCACGGACCGCAATGAAAAACTGTTTTTT.

The CDR3 sequence: CASSPRGTRAKNIQYF. The CDR3 DNA reads as TGTGCCAGCAGCCCCCGGGGCACGCGGGCCAAAAACATTCAGTACTTC. J is TRBJ2-4 and V is TRBV11-3; D could derive from TRBD1 or TRBD2 (5 bases each). Germline lookup yields CDR1 SGHNT and CDR2 YENEEA. This CDR3 has 16 amino acids. The V and J ends lost 5 bases and 1 base respectively, with 15 bases between them.

This clonotype was counted ten times or more. V and J are TRBV20-1 and TRBJ1-1; 7 nucleotides match TRBD1. The ends lost 3 bases at V and 12 bases at J; junction bases unmatched: 16. The CDR3 runs to 14 residues. The germline V gene has CDR1 DFQATT and CDR2 SNEGSKA (reference sequence). The CDR3, as DNA: TGCAGTGCTAGGGAGGGGGGGACAGCGGTACCACCTTTCTTT. Translated: CSAREGGTAVPPFF.

There are many counts of this clonotype. CDR3 in DNA: TGCGCCAGCAGCCTCCGGGACAGGGCAGGCAGTAATCAGCCCCAGCATTTT. Its protein is CASSLRDRAGSNQPQHF. This chain joins TRBV4-1 and TRBJ1-5, with TRBD1 matching over 9 bases. Germline trimming cut 4 bases from V and 4 bases from J; bases unmatched to any gene: 11. This CDR3 region has 17 residues. CDR1 and CDR2 from the germline V gene are MGHRA and YSYEKL.

CDR3 sequence reads: CATSDRSGSGETQYF. The DNA of the CDR3 is TGTGCCACCAGTGACCGTTCAGGGTCCGGGGAGACCCAGTACTTC. The J gene is TRBJ2-5, the V gene TRBV24-1; D is possibly TRBD1 (5 bases). With 4 bases removed from V and 5 bases from J, the gap between germline ends came to 16 bases. This CDR3 region has 15 residues. The germline gives CDR1 KGHDR, CDR2 SFDVKD.

The chain recombines TRBV20-1 with TRBJ1-5; D may be TRBD1 (6 bases). V lost 0 bases and J 7 bases, leaving 16 bases between the germline ends. Germline CDR1 and CDR2: DFQATT and SNEGSKA (reference sequence). The CDR3 runs to 15 residues. DNA of the CDR3: TGCAGTGCTAGAGACAACAGGGATGAATTCCAGCCCCAGCATTTT. This gives the protein CSARDNRDEFQPQHF.

As for this clonotype: A much more abundant neighbour one base away suggests this may be a read error. This chain connects TRBV28 to TRBJ1-3; D is unclear. Looked up from germline, CDR1 is MDHEN and CDR2 is SYDVKM. CDR3 length: 14 amino acids. The CDR3, as DNA: TGTGCCAGCAGTTTCGTAAGGGTTGGAAACGCCATATATTTT. It encodes CASSFVRVGNAIYF.

In this sample, this clonotype turned up many times. The chain is built from TRBV27 and TRBJ2-5; 7 positions match TRBD1. This CDR3 is 14 amino acids long. V lost 5 bases, J lost 5 bases, and 8 bases stayed unmatched. Per the germline V gene, CDR1 is MNHEY and CDR2 is SMNVEV (reference sequence). The CDR3 here is CASSPGQRKETQYF. CDR3 sequence (DNA): TGTGCCAGCAGTCCGGGACAGAGGAAGGAGACCCAGTACTTC.

Remarks on this clonotype: This sequence may be a read error, since a much larger clone differs from it by one base. The rearrangement uses TRBV27 and TRBJ2-2; D gene ambiguous. Trimming left V 8 bases short and J 7 bases short, with 8 bases between. Germline V gene sequence: CDR1 MNHEY, CDR2 SMNVEV (reference sequence). CDR3 size: 11 residues. CDR3 bases: TGTGCCAGCTTTGGTATCGGGGAGCTGTTTTTT. The encoded protein is CASFGIGELFF.

This clonotype was seen at least ten times. V and J are TRBV20-1 and TRBJ2-3; tentatively, D is TRBD2 (6 bases). V was trimmed by 5 bases and J by 9 bases, leaving 12 bases between them. This CDR3 is built from 11 residues. Germline V gives CDR1 DFQATT, CDR2 SNEGSKA (reference sequence). The chain's CDR3 is CSALTRETQYF. The DNA for the CDR3 is TGCAGTGCTTTGACTAGGGAGACGCAGTATTTT.

V gene TRBV18 combines with J gene TRBJ2-5, with D possibly TRBD2 on 6 matching bases. The CDR3 runs 14 residues. Trimming removed 5 bases from V and 5 bases from J, with 15 bases in between. Germline values: CDR1 KGHSH, CDR2 LQKENI. CDR3 residues: CASSTWPGGETQYF. The CDR3 DNA sequence: TGTGCCAGCTCAACGTGGCCTGGGGGGGAGACCCAGTACTTC.